The 8 T cell receptor beta chains given below trace back to one sample, sequenced in a study of T-cell memory formation after mild COVID-19. In TCRdb, the 5' RACE reads were re-called with MiXCR into one record per CDR3 protein. The sample has a few hundred thousand distinct CDR3 sequences, approximately 20% seen once; the top ten hold 21%. The material sequenced was PBMCs or a T cell subset sorted from them (not recorded which). The origin of the receptors is a man between 18 and 29 years old who had mild COVID-19 (a few samples of this study predate the infection). Cell type and time point are not known.

The sample holds a few counts of this clonotype. The V call is TRBV4-3, the J call TRBJ2-3; 8 bases align to TRBD2. Germline CDR1 reads LGHNA; CDR2 reads YSLEER. The CDR3 covers 18 residues. After removal of 5 bases from V and 1 base from J, the junction contained 14 bases not matched to a gene. The CDR3 nucleotides are TGCGCCAGCAGCTATCGTACGGGGGGGAGAAGCGGCACAGATACGCAGTATTTT. It yields the protein CASSYRTGGRSGTDTQYF.

The rearrangement joins TRBV7-2 to TRBJ2-1, with 9 positions matching TRBD2. Trimming took 4 bases from V and 4 from J; bases not matched to a gene: 5. CDR1 and CDR2 (germline): SGHTA, FQGNSA. This CDR3 has 15 amino acids. The CDR3: CASSSLAGSYNEQFF. CDR3 DNA sequence: TGTGCCAGCAGCTCCCTAGCGGGGTCTTACAATGAGCAGTTCTTC. The complete variable domain, with remaining parts taken from reference TRBV7-2 and TRBJ2-1, reads GAGVSQSPSNKVTEKGKDVELRCDPISGHTALYWYRQSLGQGLEFLIYFQGNSAPDKSGLPSDRFSAERTGGSVSTLTIQRTQQEDSAVYLCASSSLAGSYNEQFFGPGTRLTVL.

This chain uses TRBV5-1 with TRBJ2-7; TRBD1 might be the D (5 bases). This CDR3 spans 15 amino acids. Trimming removed 0 bases from V and 5 bases from J, with 15 bases in between. Germline lookup yields CDR1 SGHRS and CDR2 YFSETQ. The CDR3: CASSLGPGSRDEQYF. As DNA, the CDR3 is TGCGCCAGCAGCTTGGGACCAGGGTCAAGGGACGAGCAGTACTTC. Complete variable domain (other parts from reference TRBV5-1 and TRBJ2-7): KAGVTQTPRYLIKTRGQQVTLSCSPISGHRSVSWYQQTPGQGLQFLFEYFSETQRNKGNFPGRFSGRQFSNSRSEMNVSTLELGDSALYLCASSLGPGSRDEQYFGPGTRLTVT.

This clonotype was recorded many times. V and J are TRBV7-3 and TRBJ2-7; D could derive from TRBD1 or TRBD2 (5 bases each). The CDR3 extends over 13 amino acids. Trimming stripped 10 bases from V and 2 bases from J, with 15 bases between. Germline V CDR1 and CDR2: SGHTA, FQGTGA. The CDR3 protein is CAILRDQPYEQYV. Here the CDR3 DNA reads TGTGCCATCCTCCGGGACCAGCCCTACGAGCAGTACGTC.

The rearrangement joins TRBV6-1 to TRBJ2-7; 11 bases fit TRBD2. Germline loops: CDR1 MNHNS, CDR2 SASEGT. This CDR3 spans 17 amino acids. The J segment lost 5 bases and the V segment lost 0 bases, leaving 9 bases of the junction unmatched. The DNA for the CDR3 is TGTGCCAGCAGTGAAGCCTGGTTTACTAGCGGGGGCGACGAGCAGTACTTC. Protein sequence: CASSEAWFTSGGDEQYF.

This clonotype was recorded at least ten times. This chain joins TRBV20-1 and TRBJ1-2, with D perhaps matching TRBD1 (6 bases). Germline loops: CDR1 DFQATT, CDR2 SNEGSKA (reference sequence). The length of the CDR3 is 13 residues. V lost 1 base and J lost 7, with 13 bases in between. The CDR3 is CSARAGERPGYTF. The CDR3 bases are TGCAGTGCTAGAGCAGGGGAGCGTCCTGGCTACACCTTC.

The table lists this clonotype with a few counts. The V gene is TRBV7-2, the J gene TRBJ1-2; no clear D. This CDR3 contains 14 residues. Germline values: CDR1 SGHTA, CDR2 FQGNSA. V was shortened by 5 bases and J by 6 bases, with 16 bases between the two germline ends. For the CDR3, the DNA is TGTGCCAGCAGCCCGACCGTTTCGGAAAATGGCTACACCTTC. Its translation is CASSPTVSENGYTF.

Only a few counts were recorded for this clonotype. The chain uses TRBV12-3 or TRBV12-4 and TRBJ1-2; D not certain. V was cut by 6 bases and J by 2 bases, with 16 bases left in between. The CDR3 sequence is 15 residues long. CDR3 sequence reads: CASRFRAVQNYGYTF. CDR3 DNA: TGTGCCAGCAGATTCCGGGCGGTCCAGAACTATGGCTACACCTTC.